The source of this T cell receptor (beta chain) is a study of blood T cell repertoires in COVID-19. As for the study in general: Samples came from the United States, Italy and Spain, spanning acute and convalescent COVID-19.

Trimming removed 4 bases at V and 5 bases at J, with 14 bases between. The V gene's germline CDR1 is LNHDA and CDR2 SQIVND (reference sequence). This CDR3 region has 15 residues. The method was immunoSEQ multiplex PCR; TCRdb's version includes in-frame clones alone and lacks a portion of them. The sample lists 300,000 to 400,000 clones; 85% were seen once. Participant ages covered roughly 18 to 89 years across 20 to 30 US areas. The sequence was collected from a young woman who had been exposed to COVID-19. The V gene is TRBV19, the J gene TRBJ1-4, with TRBD1 as a possible D gene (5 bases). What was sequenced was PBMCs or T cells enriched from blood (not recorded which). CDR3 DNA sequence: TGTGCCAGTAGTAGGGGCGGGACTAGAAATGAAAAACTGTTTTTT. This gives the protein CASSRGGTRNEKLFF. Using reference TRBV19 and TRBJ1-4 for the parts outside the CDR3, the full variable domain is DGGITQSPKYLFRKEGQNVTLSCEQNLNHDAMYWYRQDPGQGLRLIYYSQIVNDFQKGDIAEGYSVSREKKESFPLTVTSAQKNPTAFYLCASSRGGTRNEKLFFGSGTQLSVL.